These 13 T cell receptor beta chains share one sample of origin, sequenced in a study of T cell responses to AZD1222 COVID-19 vaccine. Sequencing used immunoSEQ multiplex PCR; TCRdb keeps in-frame clones, though not all of them. Of tens of thousands of clones in the sample, under 95% were seen once. The sequences come from peripheral blood, collected on day 0 of AZD1222 vaccination. These receptors came from an adult in good health.

This chain joins TRBV10-3 and TRBJ1-4; D not resolved. With 2 bases removed from V and 5 bases from J, the gap between germline ends came to 6 bases. The CDR3 totals 13 residues. Germline V gene sequence: CDR1 ENHRY, CDR2 SYGVKD. This chain's CDR3 is CAISEAQNEKLFF. The DNA for the CDR3 is TGTGCCATCAGTGAGGCACAAAATGAAAAACTGTTTTTT.

V gene TRBV5-6 combines with J gene TRBJ1-1; 12 bases are shared with TRBD1. CDR1 and CDR2 from the germline V gene are SGHDT and YYEEEE. The CDR3 totals 14 residues. V lost 3 bases, J lost 3 bases, and 0 bases stayed unmatched. The CDR3 spells CASSWDRGHTEAFF. The CDR3 coding sequence is TGTGCCAGCAGCTGGGACAGGGGGCACACTGAAGCTTTCTTT. The variable domain in full, completed from reference TRBV5-6 and TRBJ1-1, reads DAGVTQSPTHLIKTRGQQVTLRCSPKSGHDTVSWYQQALGQGPQFIFQYYEEEERQRGNFPDRFSGHQFPNYSSELNVNALLLGDSALYLCASSWDRGHTEAFFGQGTRLTVV.

This clone appeared a few times. The rearrangement uses TRBV7-2 and TRBJ1-2, with TRBD1 as a possible D gene (5 bases). In germline, CDR1 is SGHTA, CDR2 FQGNSA. This CDR3 spans 17 amino acids. The germline V and J ends were trimmed by 2 bases and 6 bases, with 22 bases remaining between them. CDR3 sequence: CASSLLGLRMGGHGYTF. The CDR3 region has the DNA TGTGCCAGCAGCTTATTAGGGTTACGGATGGGGGGACATGGCTACACCTTC.

V and J are TRBV18 and TRBJ1-4, with D possibly being TRBD1 (5 bases). Trimming took off 3 bases at V and 8 bases at J, with 13 bases between the two ends. The CDR3 has 14 residues. Germline lookup yields CDR1 KGHSH and CDR2 LQKENI. The CDR3 reads CASSPPGSGEKLFF. The CDR3 region has the DNA TGTGCCAGCTCACCCCCAGGGTCGGGAGAAAAACTGTTTTTT.

The rearrangement joins TRBV27 to TRBJ1-2; D is undetermined. Trimming shortened V by 8 bases and J by 7 bases, and 8 bases separated the two germline ends. This CDR3 has 10 amino acids. Germline values: CDR1 MNHEY, CDR2 SMNVEV (reference sequence). The DNA for the CDR3 is TGTGCCAGCTCCCTCACTGGCTACACCTTC. It specifies CASSLTGYTF.

Written as DNA, the CDR3 is TGTGCCAGCAGCTTTCCATTCGTGGTTACCGGGGAGCTGTTTTTT. Amino acid sequence: CASSFPFVVTGELFF. The chain couples TRBV11-1 to TRBJ2-2, with D unresolved. The CDR3 extends over 15 amino acids. Trimming took off 3 bases at V and 5 bases at J, with 13 bases between the two ends. The germline V gene has CDR1 SGHAT and CDR2 FQDESV (reference sequence).

V usage is TRBV6-5 and J usage is TRBJ1-6, with D uncertain. Germline V gene sequence: CDR1 MNHEY, CDR2 SVGAGI. V lost 7 bases, J lost 5 bases, and 9 bases lay in between. The CDR3 covers 13 residues. CDR3 coding DNA: TGTGCCAGCATCGATACGGATAATTCACCCCTCCACTTT. Protein sequence: CASIDTDNSPLHF.

This chain links TRBV10-1 with TRBJ2-7; D not certain. The CDR3 contains 12 residues. Trimming pared 4 bases from V and 0 bases from J, leaving 4 bases between. Germline V lookup: CDR1 WNHNN, CDR2 SYGVQD (reference sequence). The CDR3 DNA follows: TGCGCCAGCAGTGGCAACTCCTACGAGCAGTACTTC. Its protein is CASSGNSYEQYF.

This clone has just a few counts. V is TRBV5-5 and J is TRBJ1-5; D remains unclear. Between the trimmed V and J ends, which lost 4 bases and 1 base, there was a span of 9 bases. The CDR3 loop spans 14 amino acids. Germline lookup yields CDR1 SGHKS and CDR2 YYEKEE (reference sequence). Here the CDR3 DNA reads TGTGCCAGCAGCGACCCCGGGAGCAATCAGCCCCAGCATTTT. It yields the protein CASSDPGSNQPQHF.

CDR3 in DNA: TGTGCCAGTAGTATCGGTAGCGGGGGATTCACAGATACGCAGTATTTT. It codes for CASSIGSGGFTDTQYF. The rearrangement joins TRBV19 to TRBJ2-3; 9 bases map to TRBD2. The CDR3 totals 16 residues. CDR1 is LNHDA and CDR2 is SQIVND in the germline V gene (reference sequence). Trimming at V came to 3 bases and at J to 2 bases, leaving 6 bases not matched to a gene. The full variable domain, completed using reference TRBV19 and TRBJ2-3, is DGGITQSPKYLFRKEGQNVTLSCEQNLNHDAMYWYRQDPGQGLRLIYYSQIVNDFQKGDIAEGYSVSREKKESFPLTVTSAQKNPTAFYLCASSIGSGGFTDTQYFGPGTRLTVL.

This rearrangement joins TRBV5-1 to TRBJ2-2; TRBD1 agrees at 9 bases. There are 16 residues in the CDR3. V dropped 0 bases and J dropped 1; count of bases not matched to a gene: 1. In germline, CDR1 is SGHRS, CDR2 YFSETQ. For the CDR3, the DNA is TGCGCCAGCAGCTTGGAGGGACAGGGGAACACCGGGGAGCTGTTTTTT. It is translated as CASSLEGQGNTGELFF. Together with reference TRBV5-1 and TRBJ2-2, the CDR3 gives the full variable domain: KAGVTQTPRYLIKTRGQQVTLSCSPISGHRSVSWYQQTPGQGLQFLFEYFSETQRNKGNFPGRFSGRQFSNSRSEMNVSTLELGDSALYLCASSLEGQGNTGELFFGEGSRLTVL.

The chain joins TRBV27 to TRBJ2-5, with D perhaps matching TRBD2 (5 bases). The CDR3 is 16 amino acids. CDR1 is MNHEY, CDR2 SMNVEV, per germline (reference sequence). The germline V and J ends were trimmed by 4 bases and 5 bases, with 20 bases remaining between them. The CDR3 DNA reads TGTGCCAGCAGTTCCCCGATGGGTGAGGGTTGGGAGACCCAGTACTTC. Protein sequence: CASSSPMGEGWETQYF.

This clone was picked up one time. V is TRBV9 and J is TRBJ1-2; 10 bases map to TRBD1. Germline V CDR1 and CDR2: SGDLS, YYNGEE. The CDR3 loop spans 15 amino acids. With 4 bases clipped from V and 6 bases from J, the junction kept 9 bases outside the gene matches. CDR3 DNA: TGTGCCAGCAGCCCAGACCCCGGGACAGGGGATGGCTACACCTTC. Protein product: CASSPDPGTGDGYTF.